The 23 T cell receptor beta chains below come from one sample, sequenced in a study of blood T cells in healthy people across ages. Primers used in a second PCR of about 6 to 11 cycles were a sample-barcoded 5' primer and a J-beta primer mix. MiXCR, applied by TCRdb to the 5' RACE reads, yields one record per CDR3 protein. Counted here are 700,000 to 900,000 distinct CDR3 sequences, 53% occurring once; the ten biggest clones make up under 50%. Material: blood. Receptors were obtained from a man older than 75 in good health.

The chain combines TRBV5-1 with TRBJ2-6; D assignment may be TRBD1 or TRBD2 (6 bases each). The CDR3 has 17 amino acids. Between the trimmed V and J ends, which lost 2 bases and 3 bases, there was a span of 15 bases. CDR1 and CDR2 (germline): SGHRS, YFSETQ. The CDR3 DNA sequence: TGCGCCAGCAGCTTAACCGGGGGCGCGCTTGGGGCCAACGTCCTGACTTTC. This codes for CASSLTGGALGANVLTF.

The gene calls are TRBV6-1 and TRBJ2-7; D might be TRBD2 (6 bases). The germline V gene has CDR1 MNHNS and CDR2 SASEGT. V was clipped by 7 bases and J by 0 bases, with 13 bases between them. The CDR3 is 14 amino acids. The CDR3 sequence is CASTGTSRSYEQYF. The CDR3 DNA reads TGTGCCAGCACTGGGACTTCCCGCTCCTACGAGCAGTACTTC.

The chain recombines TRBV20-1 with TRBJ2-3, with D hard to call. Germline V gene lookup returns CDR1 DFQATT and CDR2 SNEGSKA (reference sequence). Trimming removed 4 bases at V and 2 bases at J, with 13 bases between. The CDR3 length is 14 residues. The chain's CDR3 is CSANFQVFTDTQYF. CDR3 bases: TGCAGTGCTAACTTCCAGGTTTTCACAGATACGCAGTATTTT.

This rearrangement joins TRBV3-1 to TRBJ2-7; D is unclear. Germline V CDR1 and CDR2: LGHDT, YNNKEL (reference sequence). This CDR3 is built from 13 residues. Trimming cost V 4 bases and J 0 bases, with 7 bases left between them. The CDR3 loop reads CASSLQSSYEQYF. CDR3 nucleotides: TGTGCCAGCAGCCTACAGAGCTCCTACGAGCAGTACTTC.

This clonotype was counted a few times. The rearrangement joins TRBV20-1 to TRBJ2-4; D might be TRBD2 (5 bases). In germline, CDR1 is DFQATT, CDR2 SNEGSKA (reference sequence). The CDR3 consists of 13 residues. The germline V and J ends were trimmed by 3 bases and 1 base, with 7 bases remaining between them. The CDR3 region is CSARREAKNIQYF. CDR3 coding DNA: TGCAGTGCTAGGAGGGAGGCCAAAAACATTCAGTACTTC.

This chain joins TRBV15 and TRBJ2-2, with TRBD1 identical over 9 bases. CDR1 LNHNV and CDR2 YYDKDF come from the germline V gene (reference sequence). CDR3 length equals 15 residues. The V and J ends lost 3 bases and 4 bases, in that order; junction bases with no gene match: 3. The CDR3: CATSRDRGPTGELFF. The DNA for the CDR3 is TGTGCCACCAGCAGGGACAGGGGCCCCACCGGGGAGCTGTTTTTT.

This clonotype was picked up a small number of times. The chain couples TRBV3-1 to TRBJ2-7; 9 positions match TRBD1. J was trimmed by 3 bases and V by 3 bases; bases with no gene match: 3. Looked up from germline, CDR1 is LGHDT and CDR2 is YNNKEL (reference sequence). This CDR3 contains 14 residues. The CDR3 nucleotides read TGTGCCAGCAGCCACGGACAGGGGATCTACGAGCAGTACTTC. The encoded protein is CASSHGQGIYEQYF.

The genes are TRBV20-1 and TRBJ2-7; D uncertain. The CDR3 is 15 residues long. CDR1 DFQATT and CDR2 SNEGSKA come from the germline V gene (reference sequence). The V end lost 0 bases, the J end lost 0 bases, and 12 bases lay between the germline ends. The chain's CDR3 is CSARDLGGISYEQYF. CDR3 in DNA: TGCAGTGCTAGAGATCTCGGTGGGATCTCCTACGAGCAGTACTTC.

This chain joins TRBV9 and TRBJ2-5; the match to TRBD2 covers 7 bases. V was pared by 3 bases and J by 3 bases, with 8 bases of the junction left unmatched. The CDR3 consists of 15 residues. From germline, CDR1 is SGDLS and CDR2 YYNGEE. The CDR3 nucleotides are TGTGCCAGCAGCGGGACCGGGACTACCAAAGAGACCCAGTACTTC. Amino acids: CASSGTGTTKETQYF.

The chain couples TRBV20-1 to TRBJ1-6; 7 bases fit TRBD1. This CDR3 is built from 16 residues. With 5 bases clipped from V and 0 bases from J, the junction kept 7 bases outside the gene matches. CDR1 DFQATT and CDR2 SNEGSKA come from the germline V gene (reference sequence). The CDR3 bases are TGCAGTGCTGAGGATAGGGACAGCTCCTATAATTCACCCCTCCACTTT. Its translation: CSAEDRDSSYNSPLHF.

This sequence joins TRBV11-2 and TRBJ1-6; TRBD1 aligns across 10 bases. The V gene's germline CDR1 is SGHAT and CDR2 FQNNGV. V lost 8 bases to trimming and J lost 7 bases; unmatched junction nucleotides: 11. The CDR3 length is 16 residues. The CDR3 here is CASSRTGGSGNSPLHF. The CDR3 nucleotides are TGTGCCAGCTCGAGGACAGGGGGATCGGGAAATTCACCCCTCCACTTT.

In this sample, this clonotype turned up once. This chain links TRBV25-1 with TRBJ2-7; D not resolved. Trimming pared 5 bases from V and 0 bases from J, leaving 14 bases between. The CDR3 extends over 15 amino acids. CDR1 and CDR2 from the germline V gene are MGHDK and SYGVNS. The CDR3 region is CASSPKSPASYEQYF. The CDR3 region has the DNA TGTGCCAGCAGTCCAAAGTCGCCTGCCTCCTACGAGCAGTACTTC.

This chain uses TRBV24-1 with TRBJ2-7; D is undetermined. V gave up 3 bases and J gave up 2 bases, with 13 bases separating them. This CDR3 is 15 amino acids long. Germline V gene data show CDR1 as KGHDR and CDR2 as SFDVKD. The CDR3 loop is CATSDPVSSTYEQYF. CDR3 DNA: TGTGCCACCAGTGATCCCGTATCCAGTACCTACGAGCAGTACTTC.

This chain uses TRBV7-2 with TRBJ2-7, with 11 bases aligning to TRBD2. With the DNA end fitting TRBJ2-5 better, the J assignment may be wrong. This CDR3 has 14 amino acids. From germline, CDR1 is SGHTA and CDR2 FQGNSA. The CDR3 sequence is CAPAPLAGVETQYF. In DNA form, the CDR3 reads TGTGCCCCCGCCCCACTAGCGGGAGTGGAGACCCAGTACTTC.

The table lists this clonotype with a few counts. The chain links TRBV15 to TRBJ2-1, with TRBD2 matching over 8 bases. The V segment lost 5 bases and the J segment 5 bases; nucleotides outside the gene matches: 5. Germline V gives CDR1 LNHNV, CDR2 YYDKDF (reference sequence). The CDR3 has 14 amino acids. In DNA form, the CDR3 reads TGTGCCACCAGCGGAGCGGGAGCGGACAATGAGCAGTTCTTC. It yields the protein CATSGAGADNEQFF. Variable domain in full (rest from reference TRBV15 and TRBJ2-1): DAMVIQNPRYQVTQFGKPVTLSCSQTLNHNVMYWYQQKSSQAPKLLFHYYDKDFNNEADTPDNFQSRRPNTSFCFLDIRSPGLGDTAMYLCATSGAGADNEQFFGPGTRLTVL.

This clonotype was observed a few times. CDR3 coding DNA: TGTGCCAGCAGTTCCCAGGGTATACCTTACAATGAGCAGTTCTTC. Translated: CASSSQGIPYNEQFF. The rearrangement joins TRBV12-3 or TRBV12-4 to TRBJ2-1; D perhaps matches TRBD1 (5 bases). V lost 4 bases and J 4 bases, leaving 14 bases between the germline ends. The CDR3 is made up of 15 amino acids.

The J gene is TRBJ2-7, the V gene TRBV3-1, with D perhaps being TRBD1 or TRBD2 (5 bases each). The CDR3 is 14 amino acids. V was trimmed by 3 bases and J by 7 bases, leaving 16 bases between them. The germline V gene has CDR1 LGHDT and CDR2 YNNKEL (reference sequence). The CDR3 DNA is TGTGCCAGCAGCCAGGACCTGGGGACGGGAGAGCAGTACTTC. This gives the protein CASSQDLGTGEQYF.

In DNA, the CDR3 is TGCAGCGCCAGGACTAGCGGGAGTTTGAATGAGCAGTACTTC. Translating it yields CSARTSGSLNEQYF. The chain recombines TRBV29-1 with TRBJ2-7; TRBD2 matches 13 bases. Germline trimming cut 7 bases from V and 7 bases from J; bases unmatched to any gene: 10. Germline CDR1 is SQVTM and CDR2 is ANQGSEA. The CDR3 spans 14 residues.

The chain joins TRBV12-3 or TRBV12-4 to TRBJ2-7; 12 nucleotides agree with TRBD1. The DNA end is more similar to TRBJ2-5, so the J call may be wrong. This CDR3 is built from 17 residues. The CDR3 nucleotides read TGTGCCAGCAGTGGCAACACCGGGACAGGGGGCAGGGAGACCCAGTACTTC. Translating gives CASSGNTGTGGRETQYF.

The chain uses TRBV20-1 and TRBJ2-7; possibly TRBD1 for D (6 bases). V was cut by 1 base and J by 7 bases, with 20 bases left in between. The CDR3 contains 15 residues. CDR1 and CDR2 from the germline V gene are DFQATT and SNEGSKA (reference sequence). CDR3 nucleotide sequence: TGCAGTGCTAGAGCTCGCAGGGGCTCTACCCATGAGCAGTACTTC. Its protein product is CSARARRGSTHEQYF.

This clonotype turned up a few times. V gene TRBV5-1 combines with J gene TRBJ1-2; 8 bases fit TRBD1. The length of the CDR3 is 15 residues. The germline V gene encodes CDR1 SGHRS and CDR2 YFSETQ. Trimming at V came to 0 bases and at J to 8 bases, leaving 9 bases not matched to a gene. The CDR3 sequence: CASSLAGGGSGGYTF. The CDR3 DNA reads TGCGCCAGCAGCTTGGCAGGGGGCGGAAGTGGCGGCTACACCTTC. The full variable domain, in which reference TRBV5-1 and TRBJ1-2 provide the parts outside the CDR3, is KAGVTQTPRYLIKTRGQQVTLSCSPISGHRSVSWYQQTPGQGLQFLFEYFSETQRNKGNFPGRFSGRQFSNSRSEMNVSTLELGDSALYLCASSLAGGGSGGYTFGSGTRLTVV.

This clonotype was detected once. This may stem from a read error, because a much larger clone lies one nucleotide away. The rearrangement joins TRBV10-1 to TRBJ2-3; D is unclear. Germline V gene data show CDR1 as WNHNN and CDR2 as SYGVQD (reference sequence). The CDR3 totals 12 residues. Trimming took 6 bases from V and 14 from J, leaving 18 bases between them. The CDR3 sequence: CASRENSEYAYF. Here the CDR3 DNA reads TGCGCCAGCAGGGAGAATTCTGAATACGCGTATTTT.

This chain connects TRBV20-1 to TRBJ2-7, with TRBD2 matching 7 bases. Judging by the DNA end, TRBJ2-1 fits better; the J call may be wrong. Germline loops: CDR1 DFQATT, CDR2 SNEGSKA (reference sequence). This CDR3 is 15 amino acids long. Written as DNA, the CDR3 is TGCAGTGCGACGCGGGGCGGGAGAACGGGGGATGAGCAGTTCTTC. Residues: CSATRGGRTGDEQFF.